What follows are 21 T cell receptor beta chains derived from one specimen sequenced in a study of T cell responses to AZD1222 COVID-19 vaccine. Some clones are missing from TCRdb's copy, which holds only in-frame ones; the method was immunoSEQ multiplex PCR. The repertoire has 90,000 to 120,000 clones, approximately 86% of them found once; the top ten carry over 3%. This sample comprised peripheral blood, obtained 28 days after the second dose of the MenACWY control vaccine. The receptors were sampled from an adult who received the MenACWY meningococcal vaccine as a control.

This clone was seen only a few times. CDR3 sequence: CASSTDRGGAGANVLTF. The CDR3 DNA follows: TGTGCCAGTAGTACCGACAGGGGGGGCGCTGGGGCCAACGTCCTGACTTTC. The genes are TRBV19 and TRBJ2-6; 9 bases match TRBD1. The CDR3 runs to 17 residues. Germline trimming cut 4 bases from V and 2 bases from J; bases unmatched to any gene: 6. CDR1 is LNHDA and CDR2 is SQIVND in the germline V gene (reference sequence).

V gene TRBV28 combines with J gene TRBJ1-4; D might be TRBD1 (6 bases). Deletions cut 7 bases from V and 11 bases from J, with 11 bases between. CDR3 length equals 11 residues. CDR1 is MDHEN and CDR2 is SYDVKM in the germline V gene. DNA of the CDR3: TGTGCCAGCACCGGGGGCAGGAAACTGTTTTTT. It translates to CASTGGRKLFF.

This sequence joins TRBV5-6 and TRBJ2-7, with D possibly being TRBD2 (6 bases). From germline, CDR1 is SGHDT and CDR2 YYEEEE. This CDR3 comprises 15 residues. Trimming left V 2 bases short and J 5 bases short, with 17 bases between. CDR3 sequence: CASSFLGTVPDEQYF. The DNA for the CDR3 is TGTGCCAGCAGCTTCCTCGGGACTGTGCCGGACGAGCAGTACTTC.

CDR3 sequence reads: CASSSPIGSPLHF. Here the CDR3 DNA reads TGTGCCAGCAGTTCTCCCATAGGTTCACCCCTCCACTTT. The V call is TRBV28, the J call TRBJ1-6; the D is unclear. V lost 4 bases, J lost 9 bases, and 10 bases lay in between. CDR1 and CDR2 (germline): MDHEN, SYDVKM. The CDR3 consists of 13 residues.

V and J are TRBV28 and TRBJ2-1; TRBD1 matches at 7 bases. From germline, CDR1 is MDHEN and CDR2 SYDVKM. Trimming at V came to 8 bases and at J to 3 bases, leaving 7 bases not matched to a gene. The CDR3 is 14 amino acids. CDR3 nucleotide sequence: TGTGCCAGCGAAACCGGGACAGACTACAATGAGCAGTTCTTC. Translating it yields CASETGTDYNEQFF.

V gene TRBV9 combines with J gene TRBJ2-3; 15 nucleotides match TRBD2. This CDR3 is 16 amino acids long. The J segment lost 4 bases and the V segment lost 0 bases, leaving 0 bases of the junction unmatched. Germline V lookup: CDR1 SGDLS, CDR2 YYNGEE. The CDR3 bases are TGTGCCAGCAGCGTAGGGACTAGCGGGGGGGCAGATACGCAGTATTTT. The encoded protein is CASSVGTSGGADTQYF.

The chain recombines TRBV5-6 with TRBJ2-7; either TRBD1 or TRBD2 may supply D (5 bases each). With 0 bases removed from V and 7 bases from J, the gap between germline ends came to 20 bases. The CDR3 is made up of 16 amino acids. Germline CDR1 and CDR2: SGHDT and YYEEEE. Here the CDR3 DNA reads TGTGCCAGCAGCTTGGCTGGGGCAGCCCTTCGGGAAGAGCAGTACTTC. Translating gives CASSLAGAALREEQYF.

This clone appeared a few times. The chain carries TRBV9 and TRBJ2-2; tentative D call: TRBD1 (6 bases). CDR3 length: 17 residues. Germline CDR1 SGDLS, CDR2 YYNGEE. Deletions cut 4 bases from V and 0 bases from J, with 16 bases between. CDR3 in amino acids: CASSTPREGANTGELFF. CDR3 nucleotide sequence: TGTGCCAGCAGCACCCCTCGAGAGGGGGCGAACACCGGGGAGCTGTTTTTT.

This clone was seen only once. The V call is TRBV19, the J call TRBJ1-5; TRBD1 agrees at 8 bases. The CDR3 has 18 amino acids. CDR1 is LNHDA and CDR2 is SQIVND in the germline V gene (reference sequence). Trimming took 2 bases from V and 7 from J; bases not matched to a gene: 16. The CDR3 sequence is CASSILEGTGKGGQPQHF. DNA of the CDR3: TGTGCCAGTAGTATATTGGAGGGGACAGGTAAGGGAGGGCAGCCCCAGCATTTT.

This chain's CDR3 is CASSHSTSQTQYF. For the CDR3, the DNA is TGTGCCAGCAGCCACTCGACTAGCCAGACCCAGTACTTC. The chain combines TRBV3-1 (or the pseudogene TRBV3-2) with TRBJ2-5; 7 bases align to TRBD2. The CDR3 spans 13 residues. Germline V gene lookup returns CDR1 LGHDT and CDR2 YNNKEL (reference sequence). V was clipped by 3 bases and J by 6 bases; unmatched bases: 4.

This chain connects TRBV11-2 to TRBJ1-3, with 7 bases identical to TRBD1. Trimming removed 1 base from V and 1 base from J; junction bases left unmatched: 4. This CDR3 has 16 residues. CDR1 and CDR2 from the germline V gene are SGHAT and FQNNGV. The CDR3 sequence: CASSLGAGGSGNTIYF. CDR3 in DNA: TGTGCCAGCAGCTTAGGGGCAGGGGGATCTGGAAACACCATATATTTT.

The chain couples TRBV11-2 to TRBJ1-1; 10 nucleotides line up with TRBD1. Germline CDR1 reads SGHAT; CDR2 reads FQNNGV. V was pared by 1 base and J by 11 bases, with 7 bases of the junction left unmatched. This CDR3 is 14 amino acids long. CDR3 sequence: CASSLATGGVSAFF. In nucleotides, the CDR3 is TGTGCCAGCAGCTTAGCGACAGGGGGCGTTTCGGCTTTCTTT.

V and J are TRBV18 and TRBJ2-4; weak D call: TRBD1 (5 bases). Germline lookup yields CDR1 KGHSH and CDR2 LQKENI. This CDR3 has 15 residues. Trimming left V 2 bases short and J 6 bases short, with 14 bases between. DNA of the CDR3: TGTGCCAGCTCACCATCTCAGCACAGGCCAAACATTCAGTACTTC. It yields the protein CASSPSQHRPNIQYF.

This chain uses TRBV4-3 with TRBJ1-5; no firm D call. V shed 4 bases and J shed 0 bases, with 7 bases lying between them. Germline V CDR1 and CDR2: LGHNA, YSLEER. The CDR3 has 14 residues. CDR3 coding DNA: TGCGCCAGCAGCCTATCCGTTAGCAATCAGCCCCAGCATTTT. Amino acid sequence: CASSLSVSNQPQHF.

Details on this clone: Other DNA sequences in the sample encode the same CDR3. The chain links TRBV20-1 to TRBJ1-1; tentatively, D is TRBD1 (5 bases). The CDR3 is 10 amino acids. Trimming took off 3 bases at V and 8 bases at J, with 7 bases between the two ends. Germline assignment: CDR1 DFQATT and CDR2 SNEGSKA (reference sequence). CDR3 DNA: TGCAGTGCTAGTCGGGGGGAAGCTTTCTTT. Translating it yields CSASRGEAFF.

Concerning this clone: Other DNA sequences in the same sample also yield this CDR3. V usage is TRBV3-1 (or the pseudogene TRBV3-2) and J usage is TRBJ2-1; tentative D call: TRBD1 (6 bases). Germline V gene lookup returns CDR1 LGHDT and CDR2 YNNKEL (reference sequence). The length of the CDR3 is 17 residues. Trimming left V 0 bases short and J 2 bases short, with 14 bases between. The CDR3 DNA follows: TGTGCCAGCAGCCAAGACCGAACGGCAGGGGCCTACAATGAGCAGTTCTTC. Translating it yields CASSQDRTAGAYNEQFF.

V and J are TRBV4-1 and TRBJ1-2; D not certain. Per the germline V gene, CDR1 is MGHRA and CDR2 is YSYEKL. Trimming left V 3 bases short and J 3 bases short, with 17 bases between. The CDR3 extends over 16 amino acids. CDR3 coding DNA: TGCGCCAGCAGCCAGACCCTCGCGGCAGGCTACTATGGCTACACCTTC. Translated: CASSQTLAAGYYGYTF.

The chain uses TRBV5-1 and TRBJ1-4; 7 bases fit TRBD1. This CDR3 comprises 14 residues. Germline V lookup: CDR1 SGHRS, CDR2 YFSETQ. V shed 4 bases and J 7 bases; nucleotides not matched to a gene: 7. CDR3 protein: CASSAYRGGEKLFF. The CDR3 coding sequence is TGCGCCAGCAGCGCTTACAGGGGAGGTGAAAAACTGTTTTTT.

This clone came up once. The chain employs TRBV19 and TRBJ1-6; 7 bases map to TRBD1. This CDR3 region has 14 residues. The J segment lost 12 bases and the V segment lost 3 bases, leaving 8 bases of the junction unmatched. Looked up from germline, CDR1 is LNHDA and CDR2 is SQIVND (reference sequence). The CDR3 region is CASSIFTAGGPLHF. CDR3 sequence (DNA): TGTGCCAGTAGTATTTTCACTGCAGGGGGACCCCTCCACTTT.

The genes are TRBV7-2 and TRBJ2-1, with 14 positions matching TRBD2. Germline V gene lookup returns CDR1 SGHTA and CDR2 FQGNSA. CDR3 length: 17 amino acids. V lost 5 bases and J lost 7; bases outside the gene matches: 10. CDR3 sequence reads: CASSPTSGGAAGNEQFF. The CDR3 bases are TGTGCCAGCAGCCCGACTAGCGGGGGGGCCGCGGGGAATGAGCAGTTCTTC.

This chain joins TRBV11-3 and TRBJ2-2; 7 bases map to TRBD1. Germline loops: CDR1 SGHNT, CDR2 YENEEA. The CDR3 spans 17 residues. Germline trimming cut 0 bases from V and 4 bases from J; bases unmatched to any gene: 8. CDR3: CASSLDRTGAGTGELFF. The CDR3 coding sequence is TGTGCCAGCAGCTTAGATAGAACAGGGGCTGGCACCGGGGAGCTGTTTTTT. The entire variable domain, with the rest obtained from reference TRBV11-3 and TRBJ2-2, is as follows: EAGVVQSPRYKIIEKKQPVAFWCNPISGHNTLYWYLQNLGQGPELLIRYENEEAVDDSQLPKDRFSAERLKGVDSTLKIQPAELGDSAVYLCASSLDRTGAGTGELFFGEGSRLTVL.